The sequence of this T cell receptor (beta chain) was determined in a study of beta chain features in type 1 diabetes. Study-wide findings and caveats: Compared to healthy donors, patients appeared to have naive, central memory and Treg TCRB repertoires that were more alike. More deletions and fewer insertions at VDJ junctions were seen in type 1 diabetes patients. The question of HLA type influencing TCRB rearrangement was one that remained unresolved here.

Sequenced material consisted of expressed TCRB transcripts (all of the isolated RNA was reverse transcribed). Using immunoSEQ multiplex PCR, the repertoire was profiled, and TCRdb retains in-frame clones only, with some absent. This table has under 300,000 clones, around 7.3% appearing once. This clone occurred many times. The antigen is unknown. Germline V gives CDR1 KGHSY, CDR2 FQNENV. The germline V and J ends were trimmed by 4 bases and 0 bases, with 10 bases remaining between them. This CDR3 is 15 amino acids long. The sequenced sample was central memory CD4+ T cells from blood. The V call is TRBV16, the J call TRBJ1-3; D remains ambiguous. This TCR was sampled from a woman in her late teens or twenties in good health. CDR3 nucleotide sequence: TGTGCCAGCAGCCCTCCTGGTAGCTCTGGAAACACCATATATTTT. This encodes CASSPPGSSGNTIYF.